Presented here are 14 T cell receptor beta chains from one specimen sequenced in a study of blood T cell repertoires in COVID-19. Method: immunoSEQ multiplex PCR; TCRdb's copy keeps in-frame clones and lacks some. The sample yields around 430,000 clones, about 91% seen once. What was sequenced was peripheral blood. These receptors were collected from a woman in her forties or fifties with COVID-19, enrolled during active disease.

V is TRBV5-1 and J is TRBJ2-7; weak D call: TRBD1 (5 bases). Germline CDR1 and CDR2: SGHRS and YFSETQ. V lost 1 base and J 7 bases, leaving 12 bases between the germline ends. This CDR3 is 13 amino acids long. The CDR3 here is CASSLWGPGEQYF. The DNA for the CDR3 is TGCGCCAGCAGCTTGTGGGGCCCAGGTGAGCAGTACTTC.

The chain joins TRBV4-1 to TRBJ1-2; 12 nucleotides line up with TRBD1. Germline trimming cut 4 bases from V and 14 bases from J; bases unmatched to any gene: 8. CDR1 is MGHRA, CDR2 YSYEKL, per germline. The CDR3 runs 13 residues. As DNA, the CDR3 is TGCGCCAGCAGCCCCTCCGGGACAGGGGGCGCAACCTTC. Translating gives CASSPSGTGGATF.

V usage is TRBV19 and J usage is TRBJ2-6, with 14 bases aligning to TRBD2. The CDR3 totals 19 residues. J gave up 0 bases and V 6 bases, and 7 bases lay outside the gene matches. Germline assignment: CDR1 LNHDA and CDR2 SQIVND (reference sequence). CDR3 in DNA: TGTGCCAGTAGGACTAGCGGGGGGGCCGGACTCTCTGGGGCCAACGTCCTGACTTTC. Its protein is CASRTSGGAGLSGANVLTF.

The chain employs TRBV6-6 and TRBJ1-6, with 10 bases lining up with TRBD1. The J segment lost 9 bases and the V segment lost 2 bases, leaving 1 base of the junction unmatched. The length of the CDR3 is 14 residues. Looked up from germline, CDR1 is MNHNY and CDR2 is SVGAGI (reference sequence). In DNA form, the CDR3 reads TGTGCCAGCAGTTACCGGGACAGGGGTTCACCCCTCCACTTT. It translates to CASSYRDRGSPLHF.

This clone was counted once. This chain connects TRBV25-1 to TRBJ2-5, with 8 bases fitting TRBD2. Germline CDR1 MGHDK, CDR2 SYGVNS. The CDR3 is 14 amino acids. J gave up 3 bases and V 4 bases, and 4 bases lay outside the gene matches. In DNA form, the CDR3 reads TGTGCCAGCAGTGTCGGGGGGGCCGAAGAGACCCAGTACTTC. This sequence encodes CASSVGGAEETQYF.

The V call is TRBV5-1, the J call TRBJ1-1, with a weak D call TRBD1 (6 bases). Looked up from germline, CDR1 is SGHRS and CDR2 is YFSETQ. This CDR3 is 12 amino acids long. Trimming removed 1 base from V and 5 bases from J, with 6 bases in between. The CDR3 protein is CASSLRGTEAFF. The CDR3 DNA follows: TGCGCCAGCAGCTTGAGGGGGACTGAAGCTTTCTTT. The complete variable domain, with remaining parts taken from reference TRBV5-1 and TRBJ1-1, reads KAGVTQTPRYLIKTRGQQVTLSCSPISGHRSVSWYQQTPGQGLQFLFEYFSETQRNKGNFPGRFSGRQFSNSRSEMNVSTLELGDSALYLCASSLRGTEAFFGQGTRLTVV.

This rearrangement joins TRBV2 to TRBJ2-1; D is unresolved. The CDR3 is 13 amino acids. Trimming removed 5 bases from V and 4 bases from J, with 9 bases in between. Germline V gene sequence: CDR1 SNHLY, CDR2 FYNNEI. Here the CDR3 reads CASSLARYNEQFF. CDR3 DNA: TGTGCCAGCAGTTTAGCCCGGTACAATGAGCAGTTCTTC. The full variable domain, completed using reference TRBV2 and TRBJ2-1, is EPEVTQTPSHQVTQMGQEVILRCVPISNHLYFYWYRQILGQKVEFLVSFYNNEISEKSEIFDDQFSVERPDGSNFTLKIRSTKLEDSAMYFCASSLARYNEQFFGPGTRLTVL.

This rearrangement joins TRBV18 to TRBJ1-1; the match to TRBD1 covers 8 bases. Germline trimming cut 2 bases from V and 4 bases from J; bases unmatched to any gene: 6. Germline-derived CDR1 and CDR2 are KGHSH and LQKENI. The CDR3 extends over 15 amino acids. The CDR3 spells CASSPSRTGSTEAFF. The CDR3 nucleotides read TGTGCCAGCTCACCAAGTCGGACAGGGTCCACTGAAGCTTTCTTT.

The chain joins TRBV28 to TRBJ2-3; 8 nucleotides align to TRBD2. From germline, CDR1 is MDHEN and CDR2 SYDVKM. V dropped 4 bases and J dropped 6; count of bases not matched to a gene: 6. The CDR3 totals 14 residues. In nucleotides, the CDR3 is TGTGCCAGCAGTTGGGCAGCGGGGGAGGATACGCAGTATTTT. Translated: CASSWAAGEDTQYF.

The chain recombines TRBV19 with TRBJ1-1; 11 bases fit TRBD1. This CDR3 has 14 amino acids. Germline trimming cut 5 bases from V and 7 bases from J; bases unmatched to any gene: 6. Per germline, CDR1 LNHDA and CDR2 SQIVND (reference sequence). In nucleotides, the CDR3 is TGTGCCAGTAGTTCATCCGGGACAGGGGGTGAAGCTTTCTTT. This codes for CASSSSGTGGEAFF. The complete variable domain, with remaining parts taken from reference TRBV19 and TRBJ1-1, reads DGGITQSPKYLFRKEGQNVTLSCEQNLNHDAMYWYRQDPGQGLRLIYYSQIVNDFQKGDIAEGYSVSREKKESFPLTVTSAQKNPTAFYLCASSSSGTGGEAFFGQGTRLTVV.

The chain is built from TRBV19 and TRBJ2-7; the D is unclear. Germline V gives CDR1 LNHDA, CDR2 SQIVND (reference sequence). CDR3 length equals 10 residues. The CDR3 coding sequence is TGTCGGGTTGGCTCCTACGAGCAGTACTTC. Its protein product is CRVGSYEQYF. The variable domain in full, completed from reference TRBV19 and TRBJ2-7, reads DGGITQSPKYLFRKEGQNVTLSCEQNLNHDAMYWYRQDPGQGLRLIYYSQIVNDFQKGDIAEGYSVSREKKESFPLTVTSAQKNPTAFYLCRVGSYEQYFGPGTRLTVT.

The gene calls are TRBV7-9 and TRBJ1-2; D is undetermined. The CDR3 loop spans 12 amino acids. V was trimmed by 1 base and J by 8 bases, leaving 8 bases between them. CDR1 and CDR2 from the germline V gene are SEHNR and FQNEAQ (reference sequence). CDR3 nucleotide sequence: TGTGCCAGCAGCTTAGGACACTTCGGCTACACCTTC. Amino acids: CASSLGHFGYTF.

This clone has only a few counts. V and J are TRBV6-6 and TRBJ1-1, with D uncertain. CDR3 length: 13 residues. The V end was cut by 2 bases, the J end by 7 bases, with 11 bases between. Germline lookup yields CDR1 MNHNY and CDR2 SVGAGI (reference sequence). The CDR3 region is CASSYRGVDEAFF. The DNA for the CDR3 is TGTGCCAGCAGTTACCGGGGAGTCGATGAAGCTTTCTTT.

In DNA form, the CDR3 reads TGTGCCAGCAGCTTGACAGGGGAAATTATCTCCTACGAGCAGTACTTC. This gives the protein CASSLTGEIISYEQYF. The rearrangement joins TRBV5-6 to TRBJ2-7; 7 nucleotides agree with TRBD1. Germline loops: CDR1 SGHDT, CDR2 YYEEEE. The junction had 7 bases not matched to a gene; V was cut back by 1 base and J by 0 bases. The CDR3 runs to 16 residues.